The 5 T cell receptor beta chains reported below all come from one sample, sequenced in a study of memory CD4+ T cells and cytomegalovirus serostatus. The sort gate was single viable CD3+CD4+CD8-CD45RO+ cells for memory CD4+ T cells. Using immunoSEQ multiplex PCR, the repertoire was profiled, and TCRdb retains in-frame clones only, with some absent. Of under 65,000 clones in the sample, roughly 78% were seen once. Sequencing was done on a sample of memory CD4+ T cells from blood. The receptors come from an adult in good health and CMV-seronegative.

The gene calls are TRBV25-1 and TRBJ1-5, with a weak D call TRBD1 (5 bases). With 1 base removed from V and 0 bases from J, the gap between germline ends came to 10 bases. Germline-derived CDR1 and CDR2 are MGHDK and SYGVNS. The CDR3 is 16 amino acids. CDR3 sequence (DNA): TGTGCCAGCAGTGAATCGGCAGGGCATAGCAATCAGCCCCAGCATTTT. Residues: CASSESAGHSNQPQHF. Filled out from reference TRBV25-1 and TRBJ1-5, the complete variable domain reads EADIYQTPRYLVIGTGKKITLECSQTMGHDKMYWYQQDPGMELHLIHYSYGVNSTEKGDLSSESTVSRIRTEHFPLTLESARPSHTSQYLCASSESAGHSNQPQHFGDGTRLSIL.

The chain is built from TRBV28 and TRBJ2-6; D is ambiguous. Germline V gene lookup returns CDR1 MDHEN and CDR2 SYDVKM. Deletions cut 4 bases from V and 0 bases from J, with 7 bases between. This CDR3 has 15 amino acids. The CDR3 spells CASSSLGSGANVLTF. The CDR3 DNA sequence: TGTGCCAGCAGTTCTTTGGGCTCTGGGGCCAACGTCCTGACTTTC.

The rearrangement links TRBV7-8 to TRBJ2-5; D gene uncertain. V lost 2 bases and J lost 1, with 14 bases in between. The CDR3 contains 16 residues. Germline V gives CDR1 SGHVS, CDR2 FQNEAQ. Here the CDR3 reads CASSLRMVQFQETQYF. The CDR3 coding sequence is TGTGCCAGCAGCTTACGAATGGTCCAGTTCCAAGAGACCCAGTACTTC.

This clone was seen a handful of times. The J gene is TRBJ1-3, the V gene TRBV6-1; no definite D call. The CDR3 extends over 17 amino acids. Germline CDR1 MNHNS, CDR2 SASEGT. The V end was cut by 3 bases, the J end by 4 bases, with 19 bases between. In DNA form, the CDR3 reads TGTGCCAGCAGTGATTTGGGAGCGAAGATGGGCGGAAACACCATATATTTT. This gives the protein CASSDLGAKMGGNTIYF.

This clone is a singleton in its sample. The chain couples TRBV27 to TRBJ1-2; 12 bases map to TRBD1. From germline, CDR1 is MNHEY and CDR2 SMNVEV (reference sequence). J lost 5 bases, V lost 1 base, and 8 bases had no gene match. This CDR3 spans 17 amino acids. CDR3 sequence (DNA): TGTGCCAGCAGTTTATGGGGACAGGGGGCTCAACAATATGGCTACACCTTC. Residues: CASSLWGQGAQQYGYTF.